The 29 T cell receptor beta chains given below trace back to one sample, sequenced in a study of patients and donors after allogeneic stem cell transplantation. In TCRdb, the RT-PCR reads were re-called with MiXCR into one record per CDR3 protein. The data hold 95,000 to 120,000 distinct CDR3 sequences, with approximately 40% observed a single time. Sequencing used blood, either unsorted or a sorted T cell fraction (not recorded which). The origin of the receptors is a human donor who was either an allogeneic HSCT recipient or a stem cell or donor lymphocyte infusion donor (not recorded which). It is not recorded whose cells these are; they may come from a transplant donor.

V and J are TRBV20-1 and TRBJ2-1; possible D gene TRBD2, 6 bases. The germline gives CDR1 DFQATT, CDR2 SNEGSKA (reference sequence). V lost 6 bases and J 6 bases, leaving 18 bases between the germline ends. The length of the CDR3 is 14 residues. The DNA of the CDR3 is TGCAGTGCGAGAAACGGACTAACCGTCAATGAGCAGTTCTTC. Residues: CSARNGLTVNEQFF.

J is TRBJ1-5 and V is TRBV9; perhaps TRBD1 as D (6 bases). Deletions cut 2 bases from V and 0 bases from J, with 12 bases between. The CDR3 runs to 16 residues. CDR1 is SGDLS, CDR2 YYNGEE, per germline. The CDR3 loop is CASSVGKGGSNQPQHF. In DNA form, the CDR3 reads TGTGCCAGCAGCGTGGGGAAAGGGGGTAGCAATCAGCCCCAGCATTTT.

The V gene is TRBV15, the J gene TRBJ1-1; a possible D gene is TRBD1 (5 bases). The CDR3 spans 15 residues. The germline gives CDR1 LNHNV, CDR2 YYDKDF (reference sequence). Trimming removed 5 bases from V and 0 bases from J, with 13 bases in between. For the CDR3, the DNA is TGTGCCACCAGCGTAACGACAGATATGAACACTGAAGCTTTCTTT. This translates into CATSVTTDMNTEAFF.

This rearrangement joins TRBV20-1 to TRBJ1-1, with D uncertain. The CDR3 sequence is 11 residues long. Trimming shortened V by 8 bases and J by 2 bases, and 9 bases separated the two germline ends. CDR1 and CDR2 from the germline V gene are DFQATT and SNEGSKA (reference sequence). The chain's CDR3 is CSSAFNTEAFF. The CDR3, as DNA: TGCAGTTCCGCCTTTAACACTGAAGCTTTCTTT.

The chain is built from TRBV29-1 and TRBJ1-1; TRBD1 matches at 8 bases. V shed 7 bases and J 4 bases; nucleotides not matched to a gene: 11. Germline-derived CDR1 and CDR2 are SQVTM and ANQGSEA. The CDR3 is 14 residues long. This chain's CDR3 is CSGNPETGATEAFF. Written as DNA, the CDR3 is TGCAGCGGAAACCCCGAGACAGGGGCCACTGAAGCTTTCTTT. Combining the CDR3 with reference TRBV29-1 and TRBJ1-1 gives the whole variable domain SAVISQKPSRDICQRGTSLTIQCQVDSQVTMMFWYRQQPGQSLTLIATANQGSEATYESGFVIDKFPISRPNLTFSTLTVSNMSPEDSSIYLCSGNPETGATEAFFGQGTRLTVV.

The CDR3 is CASSLGPPGNTEAFF. The CDR3 DNA reads as TGTGCCAGCAGCTTAGGTCCCCCAGGGAACACTGAAGCTTTCTTT. The chain recombines TRBV7-9 with TRBJ1-1; D not certain. V shed 1 base and J shed 1 base, with 10 bases lying between them. Germline CDR1 and CDR2: SEHNR and FQNEAQ (reference sequence). The CDR3 is made up of 15 amino acids.

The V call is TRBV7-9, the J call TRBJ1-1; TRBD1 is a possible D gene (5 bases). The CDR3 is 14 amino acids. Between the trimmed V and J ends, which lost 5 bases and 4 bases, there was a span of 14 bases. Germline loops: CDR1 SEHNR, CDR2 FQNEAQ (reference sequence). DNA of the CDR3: TGTGCCAGCAGCATCGATCACGGGGGCACTGAAGCTTTCTTT. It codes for CASSIDHGGTEAFF.

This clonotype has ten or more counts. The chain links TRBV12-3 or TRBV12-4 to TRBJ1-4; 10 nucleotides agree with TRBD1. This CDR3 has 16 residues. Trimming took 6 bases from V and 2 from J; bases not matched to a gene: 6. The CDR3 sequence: CASSSTGGRTNEKLFF. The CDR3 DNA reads TGTGCCAGCAGCTCGACAGGGGGCAGGACTAATGAAAAACTGTTTTTT.

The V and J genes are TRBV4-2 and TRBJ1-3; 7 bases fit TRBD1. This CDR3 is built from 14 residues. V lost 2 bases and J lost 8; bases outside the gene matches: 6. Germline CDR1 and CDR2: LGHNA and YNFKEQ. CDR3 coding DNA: TGTGCCAGCAGCCAACCCCTCAGGGGGGACACCATATATTTT. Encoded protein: CASSQPLRGDTIYF.

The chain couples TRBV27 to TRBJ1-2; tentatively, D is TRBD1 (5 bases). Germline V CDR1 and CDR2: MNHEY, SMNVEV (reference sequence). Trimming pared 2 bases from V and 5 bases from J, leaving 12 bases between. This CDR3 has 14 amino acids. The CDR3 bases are TGTGCCAGCAGTTTAAGGTTGGGGCCTTATGGCTACACCTTC. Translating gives CASSLRLGPYGYTF.

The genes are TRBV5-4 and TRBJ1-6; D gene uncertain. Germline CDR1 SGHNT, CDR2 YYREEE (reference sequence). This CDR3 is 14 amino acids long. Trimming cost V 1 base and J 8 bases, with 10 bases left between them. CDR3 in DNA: TGTGCCAGCAGCTTGCCGAGGAACGATTCACCCCTCCACTTT. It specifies CASSLPRNDSPLHF.

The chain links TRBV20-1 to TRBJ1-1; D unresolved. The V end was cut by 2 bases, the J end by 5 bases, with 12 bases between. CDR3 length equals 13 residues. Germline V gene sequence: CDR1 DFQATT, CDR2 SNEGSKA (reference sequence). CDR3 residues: CSARTASGTEAFF. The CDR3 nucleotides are TGCAGTGCTAGAACAGCCTCGGGGACTGAAGCTTTCTTT.

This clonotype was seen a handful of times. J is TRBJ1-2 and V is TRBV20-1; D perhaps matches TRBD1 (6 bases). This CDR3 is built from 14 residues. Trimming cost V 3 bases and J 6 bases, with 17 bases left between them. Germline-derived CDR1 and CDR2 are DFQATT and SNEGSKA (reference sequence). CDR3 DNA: TGCAGTGCTAGTAGTAGGGGGAGGGACCATGGCTACACCTTC. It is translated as CSASSRGRDHGYTF.

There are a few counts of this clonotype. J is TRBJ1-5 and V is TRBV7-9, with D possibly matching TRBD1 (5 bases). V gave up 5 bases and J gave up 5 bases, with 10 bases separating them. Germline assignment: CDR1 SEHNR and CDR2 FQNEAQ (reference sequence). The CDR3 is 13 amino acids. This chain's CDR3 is CASSRGGDQPQHF. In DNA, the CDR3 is TGTGCCAGCAGCAGGGGCGGCGATCAGCCCCAGCATTTT.

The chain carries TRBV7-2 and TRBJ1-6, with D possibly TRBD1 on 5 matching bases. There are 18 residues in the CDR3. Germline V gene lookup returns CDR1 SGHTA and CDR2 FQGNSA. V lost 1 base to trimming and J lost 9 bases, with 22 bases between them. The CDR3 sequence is CASSLVFGTGGQFSPLHF. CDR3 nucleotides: TGTGCCAGCAGCTTAGTTTTTGGGACCGGAGGCCAATTTTCACCCCTCCACTTT.

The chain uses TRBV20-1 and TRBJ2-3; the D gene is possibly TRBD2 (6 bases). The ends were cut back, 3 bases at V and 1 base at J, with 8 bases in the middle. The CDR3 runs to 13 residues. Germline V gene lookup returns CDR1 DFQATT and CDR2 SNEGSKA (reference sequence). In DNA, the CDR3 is TGCAGTGCTAGGAGGGAGGGCACAGATACGCAGTATTTT. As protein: CSARREGTDTQYF.

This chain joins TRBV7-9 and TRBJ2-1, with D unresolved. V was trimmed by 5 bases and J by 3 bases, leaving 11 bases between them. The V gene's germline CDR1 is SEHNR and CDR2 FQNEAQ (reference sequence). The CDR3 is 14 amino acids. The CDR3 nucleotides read TGTGCCAGCAGCCTCCCGACCATCTACAATGAGCAGTTCTTC. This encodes CASSLPTIYNEQFF.

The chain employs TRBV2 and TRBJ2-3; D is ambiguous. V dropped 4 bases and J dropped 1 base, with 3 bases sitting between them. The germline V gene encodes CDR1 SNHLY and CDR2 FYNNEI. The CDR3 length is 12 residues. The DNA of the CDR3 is TGTGCCAGCAGTGGGGGCACAGATACGCAGTATTTT. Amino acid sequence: CASSGGTDTQYF.

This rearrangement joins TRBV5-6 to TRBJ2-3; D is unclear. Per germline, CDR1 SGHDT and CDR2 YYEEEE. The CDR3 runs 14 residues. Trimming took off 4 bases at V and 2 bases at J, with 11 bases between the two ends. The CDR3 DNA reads TGTGCCAGCAGCCTGGGAAGGGTCACAGATACGCAGTATTTT. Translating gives CASSLGRVTDTQYF.

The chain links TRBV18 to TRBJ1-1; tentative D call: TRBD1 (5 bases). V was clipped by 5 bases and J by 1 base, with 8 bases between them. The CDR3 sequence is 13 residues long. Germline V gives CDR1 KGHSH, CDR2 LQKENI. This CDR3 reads CASSGGTNTEAFF. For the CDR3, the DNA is TGTGCCAGCTCAGGAGGGACGAACACTGAAGCTTTCTTT. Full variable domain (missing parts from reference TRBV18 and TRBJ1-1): NAGVMQNPRHLVRRRGQEARLRCSPMKGHSHVYWYRQLPEEGLKFMVYLQKENIIDESGMPKERFSAEFPKEGPSILRIQQVVRGDSAAYFCASSGGTNTEAFFGQGTRLTVV.

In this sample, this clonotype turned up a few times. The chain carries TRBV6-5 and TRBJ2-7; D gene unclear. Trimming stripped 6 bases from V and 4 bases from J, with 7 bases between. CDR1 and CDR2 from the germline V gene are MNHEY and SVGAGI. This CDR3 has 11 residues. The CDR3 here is CASRNTYEQYF. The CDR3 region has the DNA TGTGCCAGCAGGAATACTTACGAGCAGTACTTC.

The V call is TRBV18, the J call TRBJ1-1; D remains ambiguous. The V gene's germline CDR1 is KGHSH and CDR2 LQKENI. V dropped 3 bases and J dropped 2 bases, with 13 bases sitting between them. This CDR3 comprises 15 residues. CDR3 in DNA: TGTGCCAGCTCACCTTACTCGACGGGTAACACTGAAGCTTTCTTT. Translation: CASSPYSTGNTEAFF.

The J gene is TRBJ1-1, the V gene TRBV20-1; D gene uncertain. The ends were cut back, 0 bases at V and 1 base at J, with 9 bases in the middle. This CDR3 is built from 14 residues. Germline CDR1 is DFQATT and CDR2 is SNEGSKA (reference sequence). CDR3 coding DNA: TGCAGTGCTAGAGATCGAAGGCAGAACACTGAAGCTTTCTTT. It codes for CSARDRRQNTEAFF.

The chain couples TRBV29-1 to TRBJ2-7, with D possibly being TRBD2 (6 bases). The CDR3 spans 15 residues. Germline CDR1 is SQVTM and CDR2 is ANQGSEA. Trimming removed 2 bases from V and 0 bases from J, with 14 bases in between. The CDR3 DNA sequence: TGCAGCGTTGAAACTGCCAGCGGGTCCTCCTACGAGCAGTACTTC. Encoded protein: CSVETASGSSYEQYF.

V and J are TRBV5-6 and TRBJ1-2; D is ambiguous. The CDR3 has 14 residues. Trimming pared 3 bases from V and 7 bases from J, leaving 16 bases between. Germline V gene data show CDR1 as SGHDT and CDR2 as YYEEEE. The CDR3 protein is CASSYRQGLFGYTF. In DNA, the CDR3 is TGTGCCAGCAGCTACCGGCAAGGGCTTTTTGGCTACACCTTC.

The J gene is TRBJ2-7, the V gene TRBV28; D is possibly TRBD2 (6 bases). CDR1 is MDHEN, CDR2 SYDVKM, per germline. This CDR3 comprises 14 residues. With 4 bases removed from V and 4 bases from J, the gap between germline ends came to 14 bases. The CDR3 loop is CASSSGGLPYEQYF. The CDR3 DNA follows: TGTGCCAGCAGTTCCGGGGGACTGCCTTACGAGCAGTACTTC. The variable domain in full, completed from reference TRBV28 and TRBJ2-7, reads DVKVTQSSRYLVKRTGEKVFLECVQDMDHENMFWYRQDPGLGLRLIYFSYDVKMKEKGDIPEGYSVSREKKERFSLILESASTNQTSMYLCASSSGGLPYEQYFGPGTRLTVT.

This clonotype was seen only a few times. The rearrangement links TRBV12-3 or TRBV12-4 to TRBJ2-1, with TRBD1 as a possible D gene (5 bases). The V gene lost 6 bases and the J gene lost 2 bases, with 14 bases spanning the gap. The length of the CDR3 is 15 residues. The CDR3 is CASRGNVGAYNEQFF. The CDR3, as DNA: TGTGCCAGCAGGGGTAACGTAGGGGCCTACAATGAGCAGTTCTTC.

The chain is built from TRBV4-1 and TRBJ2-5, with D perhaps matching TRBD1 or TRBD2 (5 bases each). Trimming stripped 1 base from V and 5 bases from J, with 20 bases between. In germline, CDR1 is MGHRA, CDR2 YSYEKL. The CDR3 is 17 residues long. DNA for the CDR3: TGCGCCAGCAGCCAAGCTCCGAAGGCCTTGGGGGAGGAGACCCAGTACTTC. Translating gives CASSQAPKALGEETQYF.

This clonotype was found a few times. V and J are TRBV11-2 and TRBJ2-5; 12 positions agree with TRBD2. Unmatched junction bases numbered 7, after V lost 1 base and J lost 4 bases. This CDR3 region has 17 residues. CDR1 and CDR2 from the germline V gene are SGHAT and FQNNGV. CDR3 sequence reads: CASSLVSSGRAGETQYF. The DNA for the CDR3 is TGTGCCAGCAGCTTAGTTTCTAGCGGGAGGGCCGGAGAGACCCAGTACTTC.